These 20 T cell receptor beta chains share one sample of origin, sequenced in a study of shared clonotypes between healthy human individuals. Libraries were prepared by immunoSEQ multiplex PCR; TCRdb keeps only in-frame clonotypes and omits some of them. The sample holds nearly 1 million clones; around three quarters are singletons and the top ten take about 1.5%. Sequencing was carried out using memory CD4+ T cells sorted from blood. The subset denotes: CD45RA-negative fraction. All receptors derive from a man between 18 and 35 years old in good health.

The J gene is TRBJ2-7, the V gene TRBV5-8, with 9 bases that match TRBD1. V shed 0 bases and J 3 bases; nucleotides not matched to a gene: 4. The CDR3 consists of 15 residues. Germline assignment: CDR1 SGHTS and CDR2 YDEGEE. CDR3: CASSLGGTGNYEQYF. In nucleotides, the CDR3 is TGTGCCAGCAGCTTGGGGGGGACAGGGAACTACGAGCAGTACTTC.

The gene calls are TRBV5-6 and TRBJ2-2; D is undetermined. CDR1 and CDR2 from the germline V gene are SGHDT and YYEEEE. The CDR3 consists of 14 residues. V lost 0 bases to trimming and J lost 7 bases, with 10 bases between them. The CDR3 loop reads CASSLGLGSGELFF. CDR3 nucleotides: TGTGCCAGCAGCTTGGGTCTTGGAAGCGGGGAGCTGTTTTTT.

This clone was seen a handful of times. The rearrangement uses TRBV27 and TRBJ2-1, with 9 bases matching TRBD2. The CDR3 consists of 17 residues. Germline loops: CDR1 MNHEY, CDR2 SMNVEV (reference sequence). The J segment lost 4 bases and the V segment lost 5 bases, leaving 12 bases of the junction unmatched. Here the CDR3 reads CASSPTAGTSRYNEQFF. CDR3 sequence (DNA): TGTGCCAGCAGTCCGACCGCCGGGACTAGCAGGTACAATGAGCAGTTCTTC.

The CDR3 protein is CASSLGNGGSGQPQHF. The CDR3 region has the DNA TGTGCCAGCAGCTTAGGGAACGGGGGGTCGGGTCAGCCCCAGCATTTT. The chain uses TRBV7-2 and TRBJ1-5; D might be TRBD1 (5 bases). The V gene's germline CDR1 is SGHTA and CDR2 FQGNSA. V gave up 1 base and J gave up 6 bases, with 16 bases separating them. The CDR3 runs to 16 residues.

J is TRBJ2-5 and V is TRBV10-3, with D perhaps TRBD2 (6 bases). The ends were cut back, 5 bases at V and 5 bases at J, with 15 bases in the middle. The CDR3 sequence is 14 residues long. The germline gives CDR1 ENHRY, CDR2 SYGVKD. CDR3 protein: CAISPHPGTETQYF. The CDR3 DNA follows: TGTGCCATCAGTCCCCATCCGGGGACTGAGACCCAGTACTTC.

The V call is TRBV9, the J call TRBJ1-3, with TRBD1 matching over 7 bases. Germline CDR1 reads SGDLS; CDR2 reads YYNGEE. J was trimmed by 2 bases and V by 2 bases; bases with no gene match: 4. The CDR3 covers 15 residues. CDR3 sequence reads: CASSVGRGPGNTIYF. CDR3 DNA sequence: TGTGCCAGCAGCGTCGGTAGGGGGCCTGGAAACACCATATATTTT.

This chain connects TRBV5-6 to TRBJ2-7, with D possibly being TRBD1 (5 bases). V was pared by 2 bases and J by 5 bases, with 17 bases between. Looked up from germline, CDR1 is SGHDT and CDR2 is YYEEEE. The CDR3 loop spans 15 amino acids. The CDR3 DNA follows: TGTGCCAGCAGCTTCGGCAGGGCCTCAAGCCACGAGCAGTACTTC. Amino acids: CASSFGRASSHEQYF. The variable domain in full, completed from reference TRBV5-6 and TRBJ2-7, reads DAGVTQSPTHLIKTRGQQVTLRCSPKSGHDTVSWYQQALGQGPQFIFQYYEEEERQRGNFPDRFSGHQFPNYSSELNVNALLLGDSALYLCASSFGRASSHEQYFGPGTRLTVT.

CDR3 coding DNA: TGTGCCAGTAGTATCGGACAGGGGGCGGGCGAGCAGTACTTC. Residues: CASSIGQGAGEQYF. V is TRBV19 and J is TRBJ2-7; TRBD1 matches 11 bases. V lost 3 bases to trimming and J lost 6 bases; unmatched junction nucleotides: 4. Looked up from germline, CDR1 is LNHDA and CDR2 is SQIVND (reference sequence). This CDR3 spans 14 amino acids.

V is TRBV10-3 and J is TRBJ2-7, with D possibly TRBD1 on 7 matching bases. Germline V lookup: CDR1 ENHRY, CDR2 SYGVKD. Trimming removed 2 bases at V and 5 bases at J, with 10 bases between. CDR3 length: 13 residues. The CDR3 nucleotides read TGTGCCATCAGTGAGGGAGGGGGCGACGAGCAGTACTTC. This translates into CAISEGGGDEQYF.

This rearrangement joins TRBV11-2 to TRBJ2-2; 8 bases fit TRBD2. V was clipped by 3 bases and J by 7 bases; unmatched bases: 7. Germline CDR1 and CDR2: SGHAT and FQNNGV. The CDR3 length is 15 residues. In DNA form, the CDR3 reads TGTGCCAGCAGCTTGAACGGGAGGGCCCGCGGGGAGCTGTTTTTT. Its protein is CASSLNGRARGELFF. Supplemented by reference TRBV11-2 and TRBJ2-2, the full variable domain reads EAGVAQSPRYKIIEKRQSVAFWCNPISGHATLYWYQQILGQGPKLLIQFQNNGVVDDSQLPKDRFSAERLKGVDSTLKIQPAKLEDSAVYLCASSLNGRARGELFFGEGSRLTVL.

J is TRBJ1-6 and V is TRBV6-1; D perhaps matches TRBD1 (5 bases). CDR3 length: 14 residues. CDR1 and CDR2 (germline): MNHNS, SASEGT. V shed 1 base and J shed 10 bases, with 11 bases lying between them. This CDR3 is CASSEGQGRSPLHF. In DNA, the CDR3 is TGTGCCAGCAGTGAAGGGCAGGGACGGTCACCCCTCCACTTT.

V is TRBV7-2 and J is TRBJ2-7, with 8 bases matching TRBD2. Per germline, CDR1 SGHTA and CDR2 FQGNSA. J gave up 6 bases and V 7 bases, and 11 bases lay outside the gene matches. The CDR3 is made up of 14 amino acids. CDR3 amino acids: CASISGTRGGEQYF. DNA for the CDR3: TGTGCCAGCATTTCCGGGACTAGAGGGGGCGAGCAGTACTTC.

J is TRBJ2-7 and V is TRBV5-6; 8 nucleotides align to TRBD1. Germline V gene lookup returns CDR1 SGHDT and CDR2 YYEEEE. J gave up 3 bases and V 4 bases, and 9 bases lay outside the gene matches. The CDR3 runs 15 residues. CDR3 DNA: TGTGCCAGCAGCCTTTCGGACAGGGTGAGCTACGAGCAGTACTTC. Translation: CASSLSDRVSYEQYF.

This clone was found a few times. This chain uses TRBV28 with TRBJ1-2, with TRBD1 as a possible D gene (6 bases). The CDR3 consists of 11 residues. V was shortened by 8 bases and J by 11 bases, with 15 bases between the two germline ends. Germline assignment: CDR1 MDHEN and CDR2 SYDVKM. The CDR3 protein is CASGPQGLYTF. Written as DNA, the CDR3 is TGTGCCAGCGGACCACAGGGTTTGTACACCTTC.

This clone came up once. This chain uses TRBV7-2 with TRBJ2-2; 10 bases map to TRBD2. Germline values: CDR1 SGHTA, CDR2 FQGNSA. This CDR3 has 16 residues. The trim removed 2 bases at V and 6 bases at J, leaving 6 bases unmatched. CDR3 nucleotides: TGTGCCAGCAGCTTACTAGCGGGAGTGATGGCCGGGGAGCTGTTTTTT. As protein: CASSLLAGVMAGELFF.

The chain has TRBV9 and TRBJ1-5; 10 bases are a match to TRBD1. Trimming removed 0 bases from V and 4 bases from J; junction bases left unmatched: 1. Germline loops: CDR1 SGDLS, CDR2 YYNGEE. The CDR3 is made up of 15 amino acids. CDR3: CASSVGQGANQPQHF. CDR3 bases: TGTGCCAGCAGCGTAGGACAGGGGGCGAATCAGCCCCAGCATTTT.

The gene calls are TRBV6-4 and TRBJ2-1, with D maybe TRBD1 (5 bases). This CDR3 has 13 amino acids. Trimming pared 2 bases from V and 8 bases from J, leaving 10 bases between. Germline CDR1 is MRHNA and CDR2 is SNTAGT. Written as DNA, the CDR3 is TGTGCCAGCAGTGACCAGGGTTTCGATGAGCAGTTCTTC. Translating gives CASSDQGFDEQFF.

The genes are TRBV7-9 and TRBJ2-4; 7 positions agree with TRBD1. Germline CDR1 and CDR2: SEHNR and FQNEAQ (reference sequence). The CDR3 is 13 residues long. Germline trimming cut 3 bases from V and 4 bases from J; bases unmatched to any gene: 0. CDR3 DNA sequence: TGTGCCAGCAGCTTGGGACAGAAAAACATTCAGTACTTC. It is translated as CASSLGQKNIQYF.

The chain recombines TRBV7-8 with TRBJ2-5; 7 nucleotides match TRBD1. Germline V gene lookup returns CDR1 SGHVS and CDR2 FQNEAQ. With V trimmed by 3 bases and J by 4 bases, 5 bases remained unmatched. The CDR3 consists of 14 residues. The CDR3 DNA is TGTGCCAGCAGCTTTGGGGACAGTAGAGAGACCCAGTACTTC. The encoded protein is CASSFGDSRETQYF.

The genes are TRBV6-1 and TRBJ1-2; D not certain. The CDR3 is 9 amino acids. CDR1 is MNHNS and CDR2 is SASEGT in the germline V gene. With 9 bases removed from V and 8 bases from J, the gap between germline ends came to 7 bases. CDR3 region: CASSGGYTF. DNA for the CDR3: TGTGCCAGTTCAGGAGGCTACACCTTC.